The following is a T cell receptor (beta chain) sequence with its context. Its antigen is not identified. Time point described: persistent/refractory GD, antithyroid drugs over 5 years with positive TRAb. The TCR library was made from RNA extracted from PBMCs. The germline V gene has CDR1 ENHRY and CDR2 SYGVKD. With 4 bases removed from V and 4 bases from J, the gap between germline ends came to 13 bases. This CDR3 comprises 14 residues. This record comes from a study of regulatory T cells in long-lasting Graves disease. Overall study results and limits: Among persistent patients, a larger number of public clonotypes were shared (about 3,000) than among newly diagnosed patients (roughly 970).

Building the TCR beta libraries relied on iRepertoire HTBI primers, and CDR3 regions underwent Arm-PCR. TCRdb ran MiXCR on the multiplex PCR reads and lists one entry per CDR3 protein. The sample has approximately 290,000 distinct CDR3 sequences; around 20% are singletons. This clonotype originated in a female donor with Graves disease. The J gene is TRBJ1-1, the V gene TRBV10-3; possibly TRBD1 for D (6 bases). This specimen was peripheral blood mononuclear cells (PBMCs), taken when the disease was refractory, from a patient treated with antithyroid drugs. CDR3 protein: CAISAVQGGTEAFF. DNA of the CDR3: TGTGCCATCAGTGCAGTACAGGGAGGCACTGAAGCTTTCTTT.